Presented here are 26 T cell receptor beta chains from one specimen sequenced in a study of blood T cell repertoires in COVID-19. Generated by immunoSEQ multiplex PCR, the TCRdb table keeps only in-frame clones and is missing some. The table records 350,000 to 450,000 clones, 85% of them present only once. Specimen: peripheral blood. The receptors were gathered from a woman aged 18-29 years with acute or convalescent COVID-19.

This rearrangement joins TRBV27 to TRBJ2-7, with 7 positions matching TRBD1. CDR3 length equals 15 residues. V lost 0 bases, J lost 2 bases, and 4 bases stayed unmatched. Germline V gives CDR1 MNHEY, CDR2 SMNVEV (reference sequence). The CDR3 DNA sequence: TGTGCCAGCAGTTTATCAAGGGGGCCGACCTACGAGCAGTACTTC. It translates to CASSLSRGPTYEQYF.

V is TRBV7-3 and J is TRBJ2-1, with TRBD2 identical over 8 bases. The germline V gene encodes CDR1 SGHTA and CDR2 FQGTGA. The CDR3 sequence is 16 residues long. With 3 bases clipped from V and 7 bases from J, the junction kept 11 bases outside the gene matches. This CDR3 reads CASSFSPTSDRNEQFF. The CDR3 coding sequence is TGTGCCAGCAGCTTCAGTCCGACTAGCGATCGTAATGAGCAGTTCTTC.

The gene calls are TRBV7-2 and TRBJ2-1; 10 nucleotides line up with TRBD2. The germline gives CDR1 SGHTA, CDR2 FQGNSA. This CDR3 is built from 19 residues. The trim removed 1 base at V and 9 bases at J, leaving 18 bases unmatched. The CDR3 reads CASSLESGLATSRSGEQFF. The CDR3 DNA sequence: TGTGCCAGCAGCTTAGAGTCGGGACTAGCGACTTCCCGGTCGGGTGAGCAGTTCTTC.

V gene TRBV3-1 (or the pseudogene TRBV3-2) combines with J gene TRBJ1-3; 9 positions match TRBD1. This CDR3 is built from 15 residues. Germline V gene sequence: CDR1 LGHDT, CDR2 YNNKEL (reference sequence). The V and J ends lost 5 bases and 4 bases, in that order; junction bases with no gene match: 6. CDR3 amino acids: CASSAGTGYGNTIYF. The CDR3 DNA is TGTGCCAGCAGCGCGGGGACAGGGTACGGAAACACCATATATTTT.

CDR3 loop: CASSPRGSSYNEQFF. In nucleotides, the CDR3 is TGTGCCAGTAGTCCCAGGGGGAGCTCCTACAATGAGCAGTTCTTC. This sequence joins TRBV19 and TRBJ2-1; 7 bases fit TRBD1. The V segment lost 5 bases and the J segment 0 bases; nucleotides outside the gene matches: 4. The CDR3 runs 15 residues. From germline, CDR1 is LNHDA and CDR2 SQIVND (reference sequence).

The V call is TRBV28, the J call TRBJ2-1; D remains ambiguous. This CDR3 has 15 residues. CDR1 is MDHEN and CDR2 is SYDVKM in the germline V gene. The V gene lost 5 bases and the J gene lost 0 bases, with 11 bases spanning the gap. The CDR3 sequence is CASSPLLSSYNEQFF. The CDR3 DNA is TGTGCCAGCAGTCCCCTCCTTAGCTCCTACAATGAGCAGTTCTTC. Full variable domain (outside the CDR3, taken from reference TRBV28 and TRBJ2-1): DVKVTQSSRYLVKRTGEKVFLECVQDMDHENMFWYRQDPGLGLRLIYFSYDVKMKEKGDIPEGYSVSREKKERFSLILESASTNQTSMYLCASSPLLSSYNEQFFGPGTRLTVL.

The chain is built from TRBV28 and TRBJ1-1, with a weak D call TRBD1 (6 bases). The CDR3 contains 11 residues. The V end lost 8 bases, the J end lost 7 bases, and 11 bases lay between the germline ends. The germline gives CDR1 MDHEN, CDR2 SYDVKM. CDR3 DNA: TGTGCCAGCCGGGGGGCCCTTGAAGCTTTCTTT. This gives the protein CASRGALEAFF.

V is TRBV10-3 and J is TRBJ2-1; 8 nucleotides align to TRBD1. CDR3 size: 12 residues. Germline V CDR1 and CDR2: ENHRY, SYGVKD. Trimming removed 8 bases from V and 9 bases from J; junction bases left unmatched: 6. The CDR3 DNA reads as TGTGCCATCGGAAAAACAGGGGGTGAGCAGTTCTTC. Protein: CAIGKTGGEQFF.

The rearrangement links TRBV7-9 to TRBJ2-7; D is unresolved. CDR3 length: 14 amino acids. The V end was cut by 2 bases, the J end by 5 bases, with 13 bases between. Germline assignment: CDR1 SEHNR and CDR2 FQNEAQ (reference sequence). The CDR3 loop is CASSLPFGGNEQYF. The CDR3 region has the DNA TGTGCCAGCAGCTTACCGTTCGGCGGCAACGAGCAGTACTTC.

The rearrangement uses TRBV19 and TRBJ1-1; D is unclear. Deletions cut 1 base from V and 0 bases from J, with 9 bases between. The CDR3 runs to 15 residues. The germline V gene has CDR1 LNHDA and CDR2 SQIVND (reference sequence). In DNA, the CDR3 is TGTGCCAGTAGTATAGGGCTCACCATGAACACTGAAGCTTTCTTT. Its protein is CASSIGLTMNTEAFF.

In nucleotides, the CDR3 is TGCGCCAGCAGCTTGGGAGATGGCTATGGCTACACCTTC. Its translation: CASSLGDGYGYTF. This chain joins TRBV5-1 and TRBJ1-2; D is undetermined. The germline V gene encodes CDR1 SGHRS and CDR2 YFSETQ. The CDR3 runs to 13 residues. The ends were cut back, 0 bases at V and 4 bases at J, with 7 bases in the middle.

The V gene is TRBV9, the J gene TRBJ2-4; 12 bases align to TRBD1. Per germline, CDR1 SGDLS and CDR2 YYNGEE. V lost 0 bases to trimming and J lost 6 bases; unmatched junction nucleotides: 13. The CDR3 totals 19 residues. CDR3 nucleotides: TGTGCCAGCAGCGTAGATGGGAGGGGACAGGGGGCGCTTGGAAACATTCAGTACTTC. Its translation is CASSVDGRGQGALGNIQYF.

The genes are TRBV28 and TRBJ1-4; 9 bases match TRBD1. V shed 4 bases and J 8 bases; nucleotides not matched to a gene: 5. The CDR3 contains 14 residues. In germline, CDR1 is MDHEN, CDR2 SYDVKM. CDR3 in DNA: TGTGCCAGCAGTTCAGACAGGGGGAAGGAAAAACTGTTTTTT. Its translation is CASSSDRGKEKLFF.

The chain couples TRBV23-1 to TRBJ1-1; no clear D gene. TRBV23-1 is reported as an ORF; its role is uncertain. V lost 6 bases to trimming and J lost 1 base, with 12 bases between them. The CDR3 has 14 amino acids. For the CDR3, the DNA is TGCGCCAGCAGGGGCCCAGTGAAGAACACTGAAGCTTTCTTT. Protein sequence: CASRGPVKNTEAFF.

This chain connects TRBV5-6 to TRBJ2-5; D is undetermined. Germline V lookup: CDR1 SGHDT, CDR2 YYEEEE. Trimming cost V 2 bases and J 4 bases, with 12 bases left between them. The CDR3 is 14 amino acids. DNA for the CDR3: TGTGCCAGCAGCTTTTACTCACCAGGAGAGACCCAGTACTTC. It encodes CASSFYSPGETQYF.

The V call is TRBV14, the J call TRBJ2-7; perhaps TRBD1 as D (5 bases). V shed 3 bases and J shed 3 bases, with 12 bases lying between them. The CDR3 consists of 14 residues. Germline V gene lookup returns CDR1 SGHDN and CDR2 FVKESK. CDR3 in amino acids: CASSQPPGFYEQYF. The CDR3 DNA sequence: TGTGCCAGCAGCCAGCCCCCAGGGTTCTACGAGCAGTACTTC.

This CDR3 is CASSPVGRGSQPQHF. The CDR3 nucleotides are TGTGCCAGCAGCCCCGTGGGCAGGGGCAGTCAGCCCCAGCATTTT. J is TRBJ1-5 and V is TRBV6-5; D is possibly TRBD1 (6 bases). This CDR3 has 15 residues. V gave up 6 bases and J gave up 6 bases, with 18 bases separating them. Per germline, CDR1 MNHEY and CDR2 SVGAGI.

The chain combines TRBV5-6 with TRBJ1-6; D is possibly TRBD1 (6 bases). Trimming cost V 4 bases and J 8 bases, with 10 bases left between them. Germline CDR1 SGHDT, CDR2 YYEEEE. The CDR3 consists of 13 residues. CDR3 residues: CASSPRQDSPLHF. In DNA form, the CDR3 reads TGTGCCAGCAGCCCCCGACAGGATTCACCCCTCCACTTT.

This clone was detected a few times. The chain is built from TRBV7-2 and TRBJ2-2, with 9 bases lining up with TRBD2. The germline V gene encodes CDR1 SGHTA and CDR2 FQGNSA. V lost 5 bases, J lost 5 bases, and 6 bases stayed unmatched. This CDR3 has 15 amino acids. The CDR3 DNA reads TGTGCCAGCAGCCCCTCGGCGGGGGGGACCGGGGAGCTGTTTTTT. Protein product: CASSPSAGGTGELFF.

This chain uses TRBV19 with TRBJ1-5; D is perhaps TRBD1 (5 bases). The germline V and J ends were trimmed by 4 bases and 5 bases, with 9 bases remaining between them. The V gene's germline CDR1 is LNHDA and CDR2 SQIVND (reference sequence). The CDR3 totals 13 residues. CDR3 coding DNA: TGTGCCAGTAGTAGGGGGAGGGATCAGCCCCAGCATTTT. It translates to CASSRGRDQPQHF.

The chain is built from TRBV5-8 and TRBJ2-1; no definite D call. Trimming cost V 4 bases and J 0 bases, with 14 bases left between them. The length of the CDR3 is 16 residues. Germline lookup yields CDR1 SGHTS and CDR2 YDEGEE. The CDR3, as DNA: TGTGCCAGCAGCCCCCCCGAGGAAAGCTCCTACAATGAGCAGTTCTTC. It encodes CASSPPEESSYNEQFF.

The V call is TRBV15, the J call TRBJ2-5; TRBD1 agrees at 10 bases. V gave up 5 bases and J gave up 5 bases; unmatched junction bases: 11. The CDR3 spans 16 residues. Germline assignment: CDR1 LNHNV and CDR2 YYDKDF (reference sequence). The CDR3 DNA sequence: TGTGCCACCAGCCCACGACGGGGGACAGGGGTCGAGACCCAGTACTTC. Its protein product is CATSPRRGTGVETQYF.

V and J are TRBV15 and TRBJ2-1; D possibly corresponds to TRBD1 (6 bases). The V end lost 3 bases, the J end lost 10 bases, and 22 bases lay between the germline ends. This CDR3 is 16 amino acids long. CDR1 is LNHNV, CDR2 YYDKDF, per germline (reference sequence). The CDR3 DNA follows: TGTGCCACCAGCAGGGACCGGGACACCCCGGAGCGGGAGCAGTTCTTC. As protein: CATSRDRDTPEREQFF.

The CDR3: CASSGVTNTGELFF. The CDR3 DNA sequence: TGCGCCAGCAGCGGAGTCACTAACACCGGGGAGCTGTTTTTT. The V call is TRBV5-1, the J call TRBJ2-2, with D uncertain. Germline assignment: CDR1 SGHRS and CDR2 YFSETQ. V lost 4 bases and J lost 2, with 9 bases in between. The CDR3 sequence is 14 residues long.

The chain is built from TRBV11-2 and TRBJ1-1; 7 bases align to TRBD1. The CDR3 runs 15 residues. Trimming at V came to 3 bases and at J to 2 bases, leaving 6 bases not matched to a gene. From germline, CDR1 is SGHAT and CDR2 FQNNGV. The CDR3 is CASSFPGQINTEAFF. CDR3 bases: TGTGCCAGCAGCTTTCCGGGACAGATTAACACTGAAGCTTTCTTT.

The chain joins TRBV5-1 to TRBJ1-4; maybe TRBD1 (5 bases). Germline V gives CDR1 SGHRS, CDR2 YFSETQ. This CDR3 is built from 14 residues. V lost 0 bases and J lost 5, with 8 bases in between. The CDR3 protein is CASSLERGNEKLFF. CDR3 nucleotide sequence: TGCGCCAGCAGCTTGGAAAGGGGAAATGAAAAACTGTTTTTT.